A selection of T cell receptor beta chains follows, all from one sample in a study of glioma-infiltrating T cells. One entry per CDR3 protein, called by TCRdb with MiXCR from the multiplex PCR reads. The data show some 11,000 distinct CDR3 sequences, around a quarter seen once. The sequencing sample was made of glioma tissue, nonneoplastic brain tissue, or PBMCs (not recorded which). The receptors come from a human donor with low-grade glioma or glioblastoma, undergoing nonglioma brain surgery, or in good health (not recorded which). Both conserved end residues are part of each CDR3. D genes are given only for firm matches. The size entry is marked missing in some rows and otherwise reads once, few, many or a size class.

.,.,TRBJ2-7,TRBV18,TGTGCCAGCTCACCAGGCGGGGGCGGCGAGCAGTACTTC,CASSPGGGGEQYF
.,TRBD1,TRBJ1-5,TRBV4-1,TGCGCCAGCAGCCGAACCGGGACAGGGCATGGGGTGGGGAAGCCCCAGCATTTT,CASSRTGTGHGVGKPQHF
.,.,TRBJ2-1,TRBV25-1,TGTGCCAGCAGTGAATTGGCTTCCTACGAGCAGTTCTTC,CASSELASYEQFF
.,.,TRBJ2-3,TRBV5-1,TGCGCCAGCAGCTTTAGCGCAGATACGCAGTATTTT,CASSFSADTQYF
.,TRBD2,TRBJ2-5,TRBV5-1,TGCGCCAGCAGCCTCATGGACGGGGGGAGTGGGCCCCAGCACTTC,CASSLMDGGSGPQHF
many,TRBD1,TRBJ1-2,TRBV24-1,TGTGCCACCAGTGAACGGACAGGGCTGGAAGGCTACACCTTC,CATSERTGLEGYTF
many,.,TRBJ2-2,TRBV27,TGTGCCAGCAGTTTATCCTTATCAGACACCGGGGAGCTGTTTTTT,CASSLSLSDTGELFF
medium-sized,.,TRBJ2-5,TRBV7-2,TGTGCCAGCAGCTTCATGGGGCGCGGGGAGACCCAGTACTTC,CASSFMGRGETQYF
many,TRBD2,TRBJ2-1,TRBV11-2,TGTGCCAGCAGCGTGACTAGCGGGGCCAATGAGCAGTTCTTC,CASSVTSGANEQFF
many,.,TRBJ2-1,TRBV20-1,TGCAGTGCTAGACCCGCACTGGGTGAGCAGTTCTTC,CSARPALGEQFF
few,.,TRBJ2-2,TRBV6-4,TGTGCCAGCAGTGAACGTGGGACTTTTTCCACCGGGGAGCTGTTTTTT,CASSERGTFSTGELFF
few,.,TRBJ1-1,TRBV18,TGTGCCAGCAGAACAGGGACGACCACTGAAGCTTTCTTT,CASRTGTTTEAFF
many,TRBD2,TRBJ2-5,TRBV20-1,TGCAGTCGGAGACTAGCGCTACAAGAGACCCAGTACTTC,CSRRLALQETQYF
few,TRBD1,TRBJ2-7,TRBV11-2,TGTGCCAGCAGCTTAGGACAGGGGTTTTACGAGCAGTACTTC,CASSLGQGFYEQYF
.,TRBD2,TRBJ2-7,TRBV20-1,TGCAGTGGGGAGGGACTAGAGGGAACCTACGAGCGGTACTTC,CSGEGLEGTYERYF
few,.,TRBJ1-2,TRBV7-3,TGTGCCAGCAGCCGGTCGGGTGGATTAGGCTACACCTTC,CASSRSGGLGYTF
once,.,TRBJ2-5,TRBV19,TGTGCCAGTAGTATGATAAATCGAGAGACCCAGTACTTC,CASSMINRETQYF
.,.,TRBJ2-1,TRBV19,TGTGTCAGTACGGAACGGACTGGCAATGAGCAGTTCTTC,CVSTERTGNEQFF
many,.,TRBJ2-3,TRBV7-3,TGTGCCAGCAGCGTAGACAGGCCAGGAGATACGCAGTATTTT,CASSVDRPGDTQYF
few,TRBD2,TRBJ2-7,TRBV28,TGTGCCAGCAGTCCCGGGACTAGCGGGAGTAGGAGTTACGAGCAGTACTTC,CASSPGTSGSRSYEQYF
few,.,TRBJ1-2,TRBV19,TGTGCCACCAGCCCGGGACTTACGGATGGCTACACCTTC,CATSPGLTDGYTF
few,.,TRBJ1-2,TRBV20-1,TGCAGTGCTACTCCCCCGGGGGAGAACTATGGCTACACCTTC,CSATPPGENYGYTF
medium-sized,.,TRBJ1-1,TRBV6-1,TGTGCCAGCAGTCTTGATGAAAGGAGTTTAGCTTTCTTT,CASSLDERSLAFF
medium-sized,.,TRBJ2-7,TRBV7-2,TGTGCCAGCAGGACATTAGGGCGATCGAGCTCCTACGAGCAGTACTTC,CASRTLGRSSSYEQYF
.,TRBD2,TRBJ2-3,TRBV7-2,TGTGCCAGCAGCTTAGCCATTACTAGCGGGAGACAGATTACGCAGTATTTT,CASSLAITSGRQITQYF
.,TRBD1,TRBJ2-1,TRBV6-9,TGTGCCGGCAGTTCTACAGGGGCCCACAATGAGCAGTTCTTC,CAGSSTGAHNEQFF
few,TRBD2,TRBJ2-7,TRBV12-3/TRBV12-4,TGTGCCAGCAGTCTGGGACTAGCGGATTACGAGCAGTACTTC,CASSLGLADYEQYF